This T cell receptor (beta chain) was sequenced for a study of breast tumors, draining lymph nodes, adjacent tissues. Study-wide findings and caveats: Luminal-like breast cancer showed significantly greater tumor-nontumor repertoire similarity than basal-like breast cancer did. Tumor repertoires ranked between lymph nodes and nontumor tissue in diversity, with V and J gene preferences. The data were judged consistent with most tumor T cells coming from lymph node and expanding in tumor.

The CDR3 is 13 amino acids. Germline values: CDR1 SGHVS, CDR2 FQNEAQ. Trimming left V 6 bases short and J 6 bases short, with 12 bases between. TCRdb redid the calling of the multiplex PCR reads with MiXCR, one entry per CDR3 protein. The repertoire has 150,000 to 200,000 distinct CDR3 sequences, roughly 30% of them found once; the top ten carry about 3.9%. In this sample, this clonotype turned up many times. Its specificity is not known. The lymph nodes were axillary draining lymph nodes from breast cancer patients. This TCR was sampled from a female donor with breast cancer. Some clones in this sample may be carry-over from other donors' samples. The chain combines TRBV7-8 with TRBJ1-3; D may be TRBD1 (5 bases). Sequencing was carried out using axillary lymph node tissue. The CDR3 protein is CASSRGLANTIYF. Here the CDR3 DNA reads TGTGCCAGCAGTCGGGGGTTGGCAAACACCATATATTTT.